Following are 7 T cell receptor beta chains from one sample sequenced in a study of regulatory T cells in long-lasting Graves disease. Time point defined: newly diagnosed GD, antithyroid drugs for less than 3 months. With RNA extracted from PBMCs as input, the TCR library was made. Arm-PCR with iRepertoire HTBI primers amplified the CDR3 regions for these TCR beta libraries. MiXCR, applied by TCRdb to the multiplex PCR reads, yields one record per CDR3 protein. The sample records 520,000 or so distinct CDR3 sequences, approximately 12% being singletons. The sample was also reused in another study, on T cells in Graves' hyperthyroidism and ophthalmopathy.

Here the sequenced sample was peripheral blood mononuclear cells (PBMCs), taken at new diagnosis, from a patient treated with antithyroid drugs. Every receptor here comes from a woman aged 30 to 39 with Graves disease.

The chain carries TRBV6-1 and TRBJ2-7; TRBD2 matches 11 bases. J gave up 0 bases and V 6 bases, and 7 bases lay outside the gene matches. The CDR3 consists of 16 residues. Germline V CDR1 and CDR2: MNHNS, SASEGT. The CDR3 is CASSQLAGGSSYEQYF. The CDR3 nucleotides are TGTGCCAGCAGCCAGTTAGCGGGAGGGAGCTCCTACGAGCAGTACTTC.

This chain uses TRBV11-2 with TRBJ2-7; D remains ambiguous. V was clipped by 5 bases and J by 4 bases, with 18 bases between them. The CDR3 extends over 15 amino acids. From germline, CDR1 is SGHAT and CDR2 FQNNGV. The DNA of the CDR3 is TGTGCCAGCAGCCCCGGGTCCACCCTCCAATACGAGCAGTACTTC. Encoded protein: CASSPGSTLQYEQYF. Filled out from reference TRBV11-2 and TRBJ2-7, the complete variable domain reads EAGVAQSPRYKIIEKRQSVAFWCNPISGHATLYWYQQILGQGPKLLIQFQNNGVVDDSQLPKDRFSAERLKGVDSTLKIQPAKLEDSAVYLCASSPGSTLQYEQYFGPGTRLTVT.

This clonotype was seen repeatedly, ten times or more. The chain joins TRBV15 to TRBJ2-3; TRBD1 aligns across 8 bases. Germline CDR1 reads LNHNV; CDR2 reads YYDKDF (reference sequence). The CDR3 sequence is 17 residues long. V lost 0 bases and J lost 0; bases outside the gene matches: 5. The DNA for the CDR3 is TGTGCCACCAGCAGAGATCGGGCAGGGGGCAGCACAGATACGCAGTATTTT. Translated: CATSRDRAGGSTDTQYF.

This clonotype was counted at least ten times. The J gene is TRBJ1-2, the V gene TRBV5-1, with a weak D call TRBD1 (5 bases). The germline CDR1 and CDR2 sequences are SGHRS and YFSETQ. The CDR3 is 15 residues long. V lost 0 bases to trimming and J lost 4 bases, with 13 bases between them. CDR3 sequence (DNA): TGCGCCAGCAGCTTGGCGGGACGGGAGGCCTATGGCTACACCTTC. It codes for CASSLAGREAYGYTF.

This clonotype was found a few times. The genes are TRBV19 and TRBJ2-5; 8 nucleotides match TRBD2. Per germline, CDR1 LNHDA and CDR2 SQIVND (reference sequence). Trimming removed 3 bases from V and 1 base from J; junction bases left unmatched: 10. The CDR3 length is 17 residues. CDR3 protein: CASSIDFRREVQETQYF. Here the CDR3 DNA reads TGTGCCAGTAGTATCGATTTCCGGCGGGAGGTCCAAGAGACCCAGTACTTC.

This clonotype occurred many times. The chain links TRBV27 to TRBJ1-1; D may be TRBD1 (5 bases). The CDR3 extends over 14 amino acids. The V gene's germline CDR1 is MNHEY and CDR2 SMNVEV (reference sequence). V lost 7 bases, J lost 2 bases, and 14 bases lay in between. As DNA, the CDR3 is TGTGCCAGCATGAGGGGCAGACCCAACACTGAAGCTTTCTTT. Translation gives CASMRGRPNTEAFF.

This clonotype was observed at least ten times. V is TRBV3-1 and J is TRBJ2-1; D may correspond to TRBD1 or TRBD2 (5 bases each). Trimming cost V 1 base and J 8 bases, with 15 bases left between them. CDR1 and CDR2 (germline): LGHDT, YNNKEL (reference sequence). The length of the CDR3 is 15 residues. DNA for the CDR3: TGTGCCAGCAGCCAAGCTATGAGGGGTGCGGATGAGCAGTTCTTC. Translating it yields CASSQAMRGADEQFF.